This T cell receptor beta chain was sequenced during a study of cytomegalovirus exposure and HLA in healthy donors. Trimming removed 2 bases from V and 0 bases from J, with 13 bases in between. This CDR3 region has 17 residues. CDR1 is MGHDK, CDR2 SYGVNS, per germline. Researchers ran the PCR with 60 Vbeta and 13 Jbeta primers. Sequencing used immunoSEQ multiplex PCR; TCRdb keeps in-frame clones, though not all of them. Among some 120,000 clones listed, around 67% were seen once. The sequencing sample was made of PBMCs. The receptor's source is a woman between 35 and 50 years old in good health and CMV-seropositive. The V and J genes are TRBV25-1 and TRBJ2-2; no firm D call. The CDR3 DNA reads TGTGCCAGCAGTGAACTACAGTATAACGCGAACACCGGGGAGCTGTTTTTT. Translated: CASSELQYNANTGELFF.